This is a list of T cell receptor beta chains from one sample in a study of blood T cell repertoires in COVID-19. Measured with immunoSEQ multiplex PCR; TCRdb has only the in-frame clones, and not every one. Of 150,000 to 200,000 clones in the sample, approximately 87% were seen once. Sequencing used peripheral blood. All receptors derive from a man in his late teens or twenties with active or convalescent COVID-19. Both conserved end residues are part of each CDR3. D genes are given only for firm matches. The size entry is marked missing in some rows and otherwise reads once, few, many or a size class.

clone_size j_call v_call d_call cdr3_aa cdr3_nt
- TRBJ2-3 TRBV24-1 - CATSDSVQGLFTDTQYF TGTGCCACCAGTGATTCCGTGCAGGGGCTCTTCACAGATACGCAGTATTTT
once TRBJ2-2 TRBV4-3 TRBD2 CASSHRLAGDTGELFF TGCGCCAGCAGCCATAGACTAGCGGGAGACACCGGGGAGCTGTTTTTT
- TRBJ2-1 TRBV7-9 - CASSLARNAYLAGNEQFF TGTGCCAGCAGCTTAGCACGGAATGCTTATCTGGCGGGCAATGAGCAGTTCTTC
- TRBJ1-5 TRBV19 - CASSIDRGNQPQHF TGTGCCAGTAGTATAGACAGGGGTAATCAGCCCCAGCATTTT
- TRBJ1-2 TRBV13 - CASSGRDSPVYGYTF TGTGCCAGCAGCGGGCGGGACTCGCCCGTCTATGGCTACACCTTC
- TRBJ2-3 TRBV7-2 TRBD2 CASSVSGGASDTQYF TGTGCCAGCAGCGTTAGCGGGGGGGCCTCAGATACGCAGTATTTT
- TRBJ2-3 TRBV2 TRBD2 CASSDISGVGTQYF TGTGCCAGCAGTGATATTAGCGGGGTAGGGACGCAGTATTTT
- TRBJ2-1 TRBV3-1/TRBV3-2 - CASSQSGYEQFF TGTGCCAGCAGCCAATCGGGGTATGAGCAGTTCTTC
- TRBJ2-2 TRBV30 - CAWSFTGGTGELFF TGTGCCTGGAGTTTCACCGGGGGCACCGGGGAGCTGTTTTTT
once TRBJ1-1 TRBV7-8 - CASSLAAGRTEAFF TGTGCCAGCAGCTTAGCGGCAGGTCGGACTGAAGCTTTCTTT
- TRBJ2-3 TRBV11-3 - CASSLEGDVRVTQYF TGTGCCAGCAGCTTGGAGGGTGACGTTAGAGTTACGCAGTATTTT
- TRBJ2-7 TRBV2 - CASSDSGKTYEQYF TGTGCCAGCAGTGATAGCGGAAAGACCTACGAGCAGTACTTC
- TRBJ1-6 TRBV12-3/TRBV12-4 TRBD1 CASSTGQESPLHF TGTGCCAGCAGTACAGGACAGGAGTCACCCCTCCACTTT
- TRBJ1-1 TRBV3-1/TRBV3-2 - CASSQILGGLGETEAFF TGTGCCAGCAGCCAAATACTGGGGGGGCTGGGAGAGACTGAAGCTTTCTTT
few TRBJ1-2 TRBV18 - CASSPAGEGNYGYTF TGTGCCAGCTCACCCGCAGGGGAGGGCAACTATGGCTACACCTTC
- TRBJ1-2 TRBV19 - CASSIDRVGSGYTF TGTGCCAGTAGTATAGATCGGGTTGGAAGCGGCTACACCTTC
- TRBJ2-5 TRBV3-1/TRBV3-2 - CASSQSSAGETQYF TGTGCCAGCAGCCAATCGTCCGCGGGAGAGACCCAGTACTTC
- TRBJ1-1 TRBV11-2 - CASSLNPTGFMNTEAFF TGTGCCAGCAGCTTAAACCCGACGGGATTTATGAACACTGAAGCTTTCTTT